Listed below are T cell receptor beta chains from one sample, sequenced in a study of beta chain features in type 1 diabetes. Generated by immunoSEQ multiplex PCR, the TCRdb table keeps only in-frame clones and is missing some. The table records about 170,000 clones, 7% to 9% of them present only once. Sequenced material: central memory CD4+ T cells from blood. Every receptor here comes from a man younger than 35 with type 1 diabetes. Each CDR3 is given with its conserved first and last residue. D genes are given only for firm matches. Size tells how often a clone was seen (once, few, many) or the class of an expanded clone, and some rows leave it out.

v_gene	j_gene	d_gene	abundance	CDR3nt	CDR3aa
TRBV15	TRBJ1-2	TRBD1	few	TGTGCCACCAGCAGTATTGGGACAGGCACAACCTATGGGGGCTACACCTTC	CATSSIGTGTTYGGYTF
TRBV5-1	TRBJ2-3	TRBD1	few	TGCGCCAGCAGCCCAGCCGGGACAGGCGGCACAGATACGCAGTATTTT	CASSPAGTGGTDTQYF
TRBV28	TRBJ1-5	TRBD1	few	TGTGCCAGCAGTTTGGGGGACAGGGATTTTCAGCCCCAGCATTTT	CASSLGDRDFQPQHF
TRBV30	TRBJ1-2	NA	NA	TGTGCCTGGAGTAGAGAGAGAAACTATGGCTACACCTTC	CAWSRERNYGYTF
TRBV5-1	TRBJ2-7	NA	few	TGCGCCAGCAGCTTGGACAGGGTGGAGCACGAGCAGTACTTC	CASSLDRVEHEQYF
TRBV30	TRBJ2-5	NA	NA	TGTGCCTGGAGGGCCAGCGGGGAGACCCAGTACTTC	CAWRASGETQYF
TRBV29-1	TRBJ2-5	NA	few	TGCAGCGTTGCAGGGGACCGAGAGACCCAGTACTTC	CSVAGDRETQYF
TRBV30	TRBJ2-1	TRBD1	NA	TGTGCCTGGAGCCCCACTCGACAGGGTAATGAGCAGTTCTTC	CAWSPTRQGNEQFF
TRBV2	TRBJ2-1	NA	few	TGTGCCAGCAGGACAGGAGTGCTCAATGAGCAGTTCTTC	CASRTGVLNEQFF
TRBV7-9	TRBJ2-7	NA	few	TGTGCCAGCAGCTTAGGGAGGGACTCCTACGAGCAGTACTTC	CASSLGRDSYEQYF
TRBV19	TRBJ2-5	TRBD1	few	TGTGCCAGTAGTCCTTCTCGACAGGGGGCGAACCAAGAGACCCAGTACTTC	CASSPSRQGANQETQYF
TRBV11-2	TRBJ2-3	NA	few	TGTGCCAGCAGCCAGGGACTGAGCACAGATACGCAGTATTTT	CASSQGLSTDTQYF
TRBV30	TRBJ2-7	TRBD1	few	TGTGCCTGGAGTTTCGGACAGGGGGCTCACGAGCAGTACTTC	CAWSFGQGAHEQYF
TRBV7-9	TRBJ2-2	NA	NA	TGTGCCAGCAGCTTAGCGTCCCTCCCCACCGGGGAGCTGTTTTTT	CASSLASLPTGELFF
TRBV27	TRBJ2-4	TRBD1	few	TGTGCCAGTCTAACTAAGACAGGGAACAAAAACATTCAGTACTTC	CASLTKTGNKNIQYF
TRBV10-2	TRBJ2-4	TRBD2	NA	TGCGCCAGTGGGACTAGCGGGAGGTCTAAAAACATTCAGTACTTC	CASGTSGRSKNIQYF
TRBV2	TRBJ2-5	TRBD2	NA	TGTGCCAGCAGTGGATCCGGGACTAGCGGGAGTCCGATAACGGAGACCCAGTACTTC	CASSGSGTSGSPITETQYF
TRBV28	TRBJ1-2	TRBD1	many	TGTGCCACCTCCCGGGACAGTAACTATGGCTACACCTTC	CATSRDSNYGYTF
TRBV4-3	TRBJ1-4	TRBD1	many	TGCGGACTACCCGCCGGGACAGCTAATGAAAAACTGTTTTTT	CGLPAGTANEKLFF
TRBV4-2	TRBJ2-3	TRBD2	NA	TGTGCCAGCAGCCAAGACCTAGCGGGAGGCATCACAGATACGCAGTATTTT	CASSQDLAGGITDTQYF
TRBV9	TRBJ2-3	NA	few	TGTGCCAGCAGCCAAACTAGCTTGTCCACAGATACGCAGTATTTT	CASSQTSLSTDTQYF
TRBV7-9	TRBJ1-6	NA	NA	TGTGCCAGCAGCCCCTTGTCCGGGAATTCACCCCTCCACTTT	CASSPLSGNSPLHF